This TCR beta chain was documented in a study of Ad26.COV2.S vaccination and SARS-CoV-2 variants. Treatment specified: roughly 20 received Ad26.COV2.S at low or high dose, single or two shots; 5 received placebo; per-sample allocation not given. Sampling happened 63 days after the first vaccine or placebo injection. Using immunoSEQ multiplex PCR, the repertoire was profiled, and TCRdb retains in-frame clones only, with some absent. The table lists some 300,000 clones, just under 85% of them singletons, with approximately 2.1% in the top ten. The sample here was peripheral blood, taken in a trial of Ad26.COV2.S vaccine versus placebo. The receptor was derived from a person aged 18-65 years who received the Ad26.COV2.S COVID-19 vaccine or a placebo.

The CDR3 loop is CASSLVGLSSTDTQYF. In nucleotides, the CDR3 is TGTGCCAGCAGCTTAGTCGGACTCTCAAGCACAGATACGCAGTATTTT. V and J are TRBV7-2 and TRBJ2-3; tentatively, D is TRBD2 (5 bases). The CDR3 covers 16 residues. In germline, CDR1 is SGHTA, CDR2 FQGNSA. The V end lost 1 base, the J end lost 0 bases, and 11 bases lay between the germline ends.